This T cell receptor (beta chain) was identified in a study of OX40 agonist ivuxolimab in advanced cancers. Study information: The eligibility criteria allowed prior anti-PD-1, anti-PD-L1 or anti-CTLA-4 therapy, and around 40% had some.

Study-wide points: In general, CD8+ T cells held more expanded clones than CD4+ did, on average.

Assay used: immunoSEQ multiplex PCR; TCRdb lists only in-frame clones, some missing. The sample has almost 90,000 clones, around nine tenths seen once. J gave up 2 bases and V 5 bases, and 4 bases lay outside the gene matches. The CDR3 loop spans 15 amino acids. Germline CDR1 reads KGHSH; CDR2 reads LQKENI. Of note for this clone: Its target is not known.

The receptor was isolated from an adult with an advanced solid tumor such as melanoma, head and neck, liver or kidney cancer. This chain connects TRBV18 to TRBJ2-3; TRBD1 matches 10 bases. The source was CD4+ or CD8+ T cells sorted from blood, collected in a trial of the OX40 agonist ivuxolimab. The CDR3 nucleotides are TGTGCCAGCTCATCCGGACAGGGGGACACAGATACGCAGTATTTT. As protein: CASSSGQGDTDTQYF.